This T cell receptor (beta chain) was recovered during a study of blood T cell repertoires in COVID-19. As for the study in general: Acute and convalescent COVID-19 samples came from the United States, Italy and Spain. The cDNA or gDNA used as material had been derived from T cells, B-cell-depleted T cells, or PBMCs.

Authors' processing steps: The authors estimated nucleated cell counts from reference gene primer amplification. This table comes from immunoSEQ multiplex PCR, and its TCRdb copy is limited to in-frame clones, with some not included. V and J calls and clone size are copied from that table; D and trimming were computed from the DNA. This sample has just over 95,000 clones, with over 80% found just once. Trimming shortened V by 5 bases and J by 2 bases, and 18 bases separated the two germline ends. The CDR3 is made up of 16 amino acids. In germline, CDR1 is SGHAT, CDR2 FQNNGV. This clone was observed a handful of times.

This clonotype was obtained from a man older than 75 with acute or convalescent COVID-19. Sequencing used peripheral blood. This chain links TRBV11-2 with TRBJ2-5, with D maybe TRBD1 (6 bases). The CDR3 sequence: CASSHLAGEPQETQYF. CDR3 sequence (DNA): TGTGCCAGCAGCCACTTAGCAGGGGAGCCACAAGAGACCCAGTACTTC. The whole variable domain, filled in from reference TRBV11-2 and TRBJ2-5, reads EAGVAQSPRYKIIEKRQSVAFWCNPISGHATLYWYQQILGQGPKLLIQFQNNGVVDDSQLPKDRFSAERLKGVDSTLKIQPAKLEDSAVYLCASSHLAGEPQETQYFGPGTRLLVL.